This paragraph reports one T cell receptor beta chain. Only in-frame clones appear in the TCRdb table, and some are missing; sequencing was by immunoSEQ multiplex PCR. This sample carries 300,000 to 400,000 clones, 70% to 90% of them seen once, and the ten largest clones take over 0.9%. These data originate in a study of blood T cell repertoires in COVID-19. Looking at the study overall: PBMCs, B-cell-depleted T cells, or T cells were the source of the cDNA or gDNA that made up the material.

The germline V gene encodes CDR1 MRHNA and CDR2 SNTAGT. This CDR3 has 13 amino acids. V was pared by 4 bases and J by 5 bases, with 9 bases between. The receptor's source is a woman in her 30s with acute COVID-19. The chain joins TRBV6-4 to TRBJ2-1; no reliable D call. Sequenced material: PBMCs or T cells enriched from blood (not recorded which). DNA for the CDR3: TGTGCCAGCAGTGGTTACTTCCACAATGAGCAGTTCTTC. Amino acids: CASSGYFHNEQFF.